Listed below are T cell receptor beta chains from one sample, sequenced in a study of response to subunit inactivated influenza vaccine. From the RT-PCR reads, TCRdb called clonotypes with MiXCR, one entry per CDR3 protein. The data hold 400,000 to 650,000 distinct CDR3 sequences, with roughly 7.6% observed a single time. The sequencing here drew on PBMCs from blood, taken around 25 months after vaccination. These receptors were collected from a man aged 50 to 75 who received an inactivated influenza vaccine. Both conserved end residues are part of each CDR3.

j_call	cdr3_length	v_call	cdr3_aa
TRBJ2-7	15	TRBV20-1	CSAREGLPDSYEQYF
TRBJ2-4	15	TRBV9	CASSPGLVAKNIQYF
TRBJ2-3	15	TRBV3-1	CASKGDRTFTDTQYF
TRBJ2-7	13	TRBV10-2	CATTRSDTYEQYF
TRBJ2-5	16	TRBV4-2	CASRQNSGVGQETQYF
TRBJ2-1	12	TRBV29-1	CSVEELTNEQFF
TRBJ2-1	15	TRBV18	CASSPEGSPYNEQFF
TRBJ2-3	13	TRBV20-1	CSAAKISTDTQYF
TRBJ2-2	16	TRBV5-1	CASRSPGTEKTGELFF
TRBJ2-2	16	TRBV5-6	CASSLGQDLRIGELFF
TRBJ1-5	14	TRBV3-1	CASSQASSNQPQHF
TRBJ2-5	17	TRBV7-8	CASSRTPSGRARETQYF
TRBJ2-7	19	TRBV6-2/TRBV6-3	CASSLTLSTSGRNSYEQYF
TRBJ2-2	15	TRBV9	CASSVDSANTGELFF
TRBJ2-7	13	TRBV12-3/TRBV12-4	CASSYLGVYEQYF
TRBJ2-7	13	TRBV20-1	CSARGQGAYEQYF
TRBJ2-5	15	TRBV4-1	CASSRTGVPRETQYF
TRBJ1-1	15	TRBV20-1	CSARNTGTGNTEAFF
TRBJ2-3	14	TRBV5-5	CASSTGAGTDTQYF
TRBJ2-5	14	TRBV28	CASSLTTGRETQYF
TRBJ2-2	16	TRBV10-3	CAISVIRRDGTEELFF
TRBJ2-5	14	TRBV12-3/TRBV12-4	CASSSGLAGWTQYF
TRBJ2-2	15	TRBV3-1	CASSQEGARAGELFF
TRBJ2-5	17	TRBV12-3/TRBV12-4	CASSVRLAGGSSETQYF
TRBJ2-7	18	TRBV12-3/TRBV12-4	CASSPLRSGRADENEQYF
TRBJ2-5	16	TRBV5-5	CASSYGTAQSQETQYF
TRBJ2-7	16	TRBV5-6	CASSLGPGDSSYEQYF
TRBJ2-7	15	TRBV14	CASSQGLAPSYEQYF
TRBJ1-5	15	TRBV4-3	CASSQSITDNQPQHF
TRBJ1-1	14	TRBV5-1	CATSPGPGNTEAFF
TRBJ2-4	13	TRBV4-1	CASSELGVGIQYF
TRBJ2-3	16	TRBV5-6	CASSLAGWGQIDTQYF
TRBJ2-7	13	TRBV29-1	CSAGTSRTYEQYF
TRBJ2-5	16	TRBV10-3	CAISEMAGALQETQYF
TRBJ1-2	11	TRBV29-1	CSVESGDGYTF
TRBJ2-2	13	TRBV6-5	CASSYEGSGELFF
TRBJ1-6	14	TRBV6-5	CASSFGQYNSPLHF
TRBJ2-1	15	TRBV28	CASSFLSGNLREQFF
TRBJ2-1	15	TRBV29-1	CSVEGAGASYNEQFF
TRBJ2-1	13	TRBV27	CARVKQSHNEQFF
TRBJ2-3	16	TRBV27	CASSLIAAASTDTQYF
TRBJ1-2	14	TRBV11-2	CASSLPIDNYGYTF
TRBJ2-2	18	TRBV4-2	CASSQVFLAGGVTGELFF
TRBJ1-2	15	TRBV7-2	CASSLEGQGAYGYTF
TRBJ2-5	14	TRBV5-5	CASSWRQNQETQYF
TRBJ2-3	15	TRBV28	CASSFGTGMSDTQYF
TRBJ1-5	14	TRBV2	CASSRSTGGQPQHF
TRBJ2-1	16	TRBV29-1	CSVRSPGIRSYNEQFF
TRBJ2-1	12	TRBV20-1	CSAYNTNNEQFF
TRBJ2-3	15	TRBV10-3	CAISESNSGTDTQYF